This entry lists 18 T cell receptor beta chains sequenced from one sample in a study of OX40 agonist ivuxolimab in advanced cancers. Libraries came from the immunoSEQ multiplex PCR assay. Held by TCRdb, this immuneACCESS table contains in-frame sequences only and omits some clones. Under half of the omission traces to an unresolved V gene where checked; the cause of the rest is unknown. The sample table holds around 60,000 clones, of which approximately 86% were seen once. Of the sample, 0.8% to 1% is held by the ten largest clones. The sample consisted of CD4+ or CD8+ T cells sorted from blood, taken in a trial of the OX40 agonist ivuxolimab. Every receptor here comes from an adult with an advanced solid tumor such as melanoma, head and neck, liver or kidney cancer.

V gene TRBV4-1 combines with J gene TRBJ2-7, with D possibly TRBD2 on 5 matching bases. This CDR3 contains 15 residues. The V end was cut by 4 bases, the J end by 3 bases, with 16 bases between. Germline CDR1 and CDR2: MGHRA and YSYEKL. CDR3 in amino acids: CASSRPEAGIYEQYF. The CDR3 DNA follows: TGCGCCAGCAGCCGCCCCGAAGCCGGGATCTACGAGCAGTACTTC.

V usage is TRBV4-1 and J usage is TRBJ2-3; D possibly corresponds to TRBD2 (5 bases). Germline V gives CDR1 MGHRA, CDR2 YSYEKL. The CDR3 has 17 residues. Trimming took off 2 bases at V and 3 bases at J, with 18 bases between the two ends. CDR3 sequence: CASSQSPGKSGTDTQYF. The CDR3 DNA is TGCGCCAGCAGCCAATCCCCCGGGAAAAGTGGGACAGATACGCAGTATTTT.

This chain joins TRBV2 and TRBJ1-5; unclear D gene. V dropped 1 base and J dropped 11 bases, with 12 bases sitting between them. This CDR3 is built from 13 residues. In germline, CDR1 is SNHLY, CDR2 FYNNEI. This chain's CDR3 is CASSEGLQEAQHF. In DNA form, the CDR3 reads TGTGCCAGCAGTGAAGGCCTACAAGAGGCCCAGCATTTT. Based on the CDR3 plus reference TRBV2 and TRBJ1-5, the full variable domain is EPEVTQTPSHQVTQMGQEVILRCVPISNHLYFYWYRQILGQKVEFLVSFYNNEISEKSEIFDDQFSVERPDGSNFTLKIRSTKLEDSAMYFCASSEGLQEAQHFGDGTRLSIL.

V gene TRBV7-3 combines with J gene TRBJ1-6; D may be TRBD1 (5 bases). The CDR3 sequence is 15 residues long. Germline V gene data show CDR1 as SGHTA and CDR2 as FQGTGA. The V end was cut by 3 bases, the J end by 7 bases, with 13 bases between. CDR3 residues: CASSFAGGANSPLHF. CDR3 bases: TGTGCCAGCAGCTTTGCCGGAGGGGCAAATTCACCCCTCCACTTT.

The chain joins TRBV18 to TRBJ1-4, with D hard to call. This CDR3 is built from 16 residues. Per germline, CDR1 KGHSH and CDR2 LQKENI. Trimming took 6 bases from V and 7 from J, leaving 21 bases between them. The CDR3 DNA reads TGTGCCAGCTCTGGGAGCGTAATACTGGCAGGTGAAAAACTGTTTTTT. This gives the protein CASSGSVILAGEKLFF.

The chain is built from TRBV5-1 and TRBJ2-7; D is perhaps TRBD2 (5 bases). This CDR3 is 15 amino acids long. Germline values: CDR1 SGHRS, CDR2 YFSETQ. V lost 3 bases to trimming and J lost 0 bases, with 13 bases between them. The CDR3, as DNA: TGCGCCAGCAGCTCAGGACTGAACCCCTCCTACGAGCAGTACTTC. Its translation is CASSSGLNPSYEQYF.

The chain employs TRBV13 and TRBJ2-1; 9 bases agree with TRBD2. Germline CDR1 PRHDT, CDR2 FYEKMQ (reference sequence). Trimming took 1 base from V and 4 from J; bases not matched to a gene: 8. CDR3 length: 17 amino acids. CDR3 protein: CASSLALAGHHYNEQFF. CDR3 coding DNA: TGTGCCAGCAGCTTAGCCCTAGCGGGGCACCATTACAATGAGCAGTTCTTC.

This chain uses TRBV7-8 with TRBJ1-4; D is unclear. There are 13 residues in the CDR3. V was shortened by 0 bases and J by 1 base, with 0 bases between the two germline ends. Germline CDR1 reads SGHVS; CDR2 reads FQNEAQ. The CDR3 DNA sequence: TGTGCCAGCAGCTTAGCAACTAATGAAAAACTGTTTTTT. This sequence encodes CASSLATNEKLFF.

The chain is built from TRBV5-6 and TRBJ1-1; 8 bases fit TRBD1. Germline loops: CDR1 SGHDT, CDR2 YYEEEE. The J segment lost 4 bases and the V segment lost 3 bases, leaving 5 bases of the junction unmatched. The CDR3 sequence is 14 residues long. In DNA form, the CDR3 reads TGTGCCAGCAGCTCCCGCACAGGGGGCACTGAAGCTTTCTTT. Protein: CASSSRTGGTEAFF.

The V gene is TRBV4-1, the J gene TRBJ2-2, with a weak D call TRBD2 (5 bases). V shed 2 bases and J shed 2 bases, with 12 bases lying between them. CDR3 length equals 16 residues. In germline, CDR1 is MGHRA, CDR2 YSYEKL. CDR3 sequence reads: CASSQWYGVNTGELFF. DNA for the CDR3: TGCGCCAGCAGCCAATGGTACGGGGTCAACACCGGGGAGCTGTTTTTT.

V usage is TRBV27 and J usage is TRBJ2-6; D is undetermined. This CDR3 region has 17 residues. Germline CDR1 and CDR2: MNHEY and SMNVEV (reference sequence). Trimming took 2 bases from V and 1 from J, leaving 12 bases between them. The CDR3 DNA reads TGTGCCAGCAGTTTACGGTTGCTGAGATCTGGGGCCAACGTCCTGACTTTC. It specifies CASSLRLLRSGANVLTF. Full variable domain (outside the CDR3, taken from reference TRBV27 and TRBJ2-6): EAQVTQNPRYLITVTGKKLTVTCSQNMNHEYMSWYRQDPGLGLRQIYYSMNVEVTDKGDVPEGYKVSRKEKRNFPLILESPSPNQTSLYFCASSLRLLRSGANVLTFGAGSRLTVL.

The chain carries TRBV29-1 and TRBJ1-1; D gene unclear. Germline-derived CDR1 and CDR2 are SQVTM and ANQGSEA. V was shortened by 5 bases and J by 0 bases, with 7 bases between the two germline ends. This CDR3 spans 12 amino acids. In nucleotides, the CDR3 is TGCAGCGTTACGACACTGAACACTGAAGCTTTCTTT. Encoded protein: CSVTTLNTEAFF. Combining the CDR3 with reference TRBV29-1 and TRBJ1-1 gives the whole variable domain SAVISQKPSRDICQRGTSLTIQCQVDSQVTMMFWYRQQPGQSLTLIATANQGSEATYESGFVIDKFPISRPNLTFSTLTVSNMSPEDSSIYLCSVTTLNTEAFFGQGTRLTVV.

The chain carries TRBV6-1 and TRBJ2-7; 8 bases map to TRBD1. This CDR3 has 14 residues. Germline V gene lookup returns CDR1 MNHNS and CDR2 SASEGT. Germline trimming cut 2 bases from V and 7 bases from J; bases unmatched to any gene: 7. This CDR3 reads CASSEPWTGKEQYF. CDR3 nucleotides: TGTGCCAGCAGTGAACCCTGGACAGGGAAGGAGCAGTACTTC.

The chain combines TRBV11-3 with TRBJ1-1; TRBD1 aligns across 7 bases. V lost 6 bases to trimming and J lost 5 bases; unmatched junction nucleotides: 6. CDR1 and CDR2 (germline): SGHNT, YENEEA. This CDR3 is built from 13 residues. The CDR3: CASSKGAQTEAFF. DNA for the CDR3: TGTGCCAGCAGTAAGGGGGCGCAGACTGAAGCTTTCTTT.

The chain employs TRBV29-1 and TRBJ1-4; D is unclear. The CDR3 length is 12 residues. The ends were cut back, 4 bases at V and 7 bases at J, with 10 bases in the middle. Germline values: CDR1 SQVTM, CDR2 ANQGSEA. The CDR3 protein is CSVAIGGEKLFF. The CDR3 DNA reads as TGCAGCGTTGCCATAGGAGGTGAAAAACTGTTTTTT. Variable domain in full (rest from reference TRBV29-1 and TRBJ1-4): SAVISQKPSRDICQRGTSLTIQCQVDSQVTMMFWYRQQPGQSLTLIATANQGSEATYESGFVIDKFPISRPNLTFSTLTVSNMSPEDSSIYLCSVAIGGEKLFFGSGTQLSVL.

The chain is built from TRBV6-5 and TRBJ2-7; 7 bases fit TRBD1. The germline V gene has CDR1 MNHEY and CDR2 SVGAGI. There are 14 residues in the CDR3. J was trimmed by 2 bases and V by 6 bases; bases with no gene match: 7. For the CDR3, the DNA is TGTGCCAGCAGCCCGGACAGGCGAACCTACGAGCAGTACTTC. Its protein is CASSPDRRTYEQYF.

The chain joins TRBV5-1 to TRBJ2-1; a possible D gene is TRBD2 (7 bases). The CDR3 is made up of 15 amino acids. Germline CDR1 reads SGHRS; CDR2 reads YFSETQ. The ends were cut back, 3 bases at V and 2 bases at J, with 12 bases in the middle. CDR3 nucleotides: TGCGCCAGCAGCTCCATCGGGGGGCCCTACAATGAGCAGTTCTTC. This translates into CASSSIGGPYNEQFF. The whole variable domain, filled in from reference TRBV5-1 and TRBJ2-1, reads KAGVTQTPRYLIKTRGQQVTLSCSPISGHRSVSWYQQTPGQGLQFLFEYFSETQRNKGNFPGRFSGRQFSNSRSEMNVSTLELGDSALYLCASSSIGGPYNEQFFGPGTRLTVL.

CDR3 in amino acids: CAWSPSDRAHYGYTF. CDR3 nucleotides: TGTGCCTGGAGTCCCTCGGACAGGGCCCACTATGGCTACACCTTC. V and J are TRBV30 and TRBJ1-2; 8 bases line up with TRBD1. Looked up from germline, CDR1 is GTSNPN and CDR2 is SVGIG (reference sequence). The V segment lost 2 bases and the J segment 3 bases; nucleotides outside the gene matches: 8. CDR3 length: 15 residues.